The next 15 T cell receptor beta chains were all read from a single sample in a study of blood T cells in healthy people across ages (dated by TCRdb to 2013 to 2016). The method behind the library was 5' RACE. The sequencing machine was an Illumina HiSeq 2500. A second about 7 to 12 cycle PCR used a sample-barcoded 5' primer and a J-beta primer mix. TCRdb trimmed public reads at Q25 via fastp, called clones via MiXCR and kept in-frame beta chains. CDR3 protein sequences are deduplicated, and each keeps its most common genes and DNA. The sample profile shows around 1,600,000 distinct CDR3 sequences; roughly 43% of them were found once. Of the sample, roughly 3.7% is held by the ten largest clones. The sequenced sample was blood. These receptors came from a woman between 18 and 29 years old in good health.

The J gene is TRBJ2-7, the V gene TRBV5-1; D is undetermined. The CDR3 consists of 15 residues. The germline gives CDR1 SGHRS, CDR2 YFSETQ. Trimming removed 0 bases at V and 3 bases at J, with 13 bases between. The CDR3 loop is CASSLAPTSDYEQYF. The CDR3 DNA follows: TGCGCCAGCAGCTTGGCGCCCACGAGCGACTACGAGCAGTACTTC.

This sequence joins TRBV12-3 or TRBV12-4 and TRBJ2-1, with D tentatively TRBD2 (5 bases). This CDR3 comprises 14 residues. Between the trimmed V and J ends, which lost 9 bases and 9 bases, there was a span of 21 bases. This CDR3 is CASSVHTSSSEQFF. In DNA form, the CDR3 reads TGTGCCAGTAGTGTCCATACTAGTTCCAGTGAGCAGTTCTTC.

This clonotype showed up just a few times. The chain couples TRBV10-3 to TRBJ2-7, with a weak D call TRBD2 (5 bases). The V gene lost 3 bases and the J gene lost 2 bases, with 8 bases spanning the gap. The germline gives CDR1 ENHRY, CDR2 SYGVKD. This CDR3 is built from 13 residues. Written as DNA, the CDR3 is TGTGCCATCAGTGAACTAGAGACCTACGAGCAGTACTTC. Translation gives CAISELETYEQYF.

The chain has TRBV7-2 and TRBJ1-2, with D uncertain. V was pared by 7 bases and J by 2 bases, with 14 bases between. This CDR3 region has 14 residues. Germline lookup yields CDR1 SGHTA and CDR2 FQGNSA. The CDR3 DNA reads TGTGCCAGCACGTCTGGGCGGGAAAACTATGGCTACACCTTC. This translates into CASTSGRENYGYTF.

This sequence joins TRBV7-8 and TRBJ2-1; no definite D call. Trimming removed 2 bases at V and 9 bases at J, with 8 bases between. Germline lookup yields CDR1 SGHVS and CDR2 FQNEAQ. The CDR3 runs 12 residues. In nucleotides, the CDR3 is TGTGCCAGCAGCTTAAGGTATATTGAGCAGTTCTTC. This codes for CASSLRYIEQFF.

This clonotype appeared a few times. The CDR3 loop reads CASSQEGPGMDRESEKLFF. The CDR3 nucleotides are TGCGCCAGCAGCCAAGAAGGACCTGGGATGGACAGGGAATCGGAAAAACTGTTTTTT. The genes are TRBV4-3 and TRBJ1-4, with 8 nucleotides matching TRBD1. V shed 0 bases and J 8 bases; nucleotides not matched to a gene: 17. Looked up from germline, CDR1 is LGHNA and CDR2 is YSLEER. The CDR3 is 19 amino acids.

This clonotype was observed a few times. V and J are TRBV5-1 and TRBJ1-3; D ambiguous. CDR1 is SGHRS and CDR2 is YFSETQ in the germline V gene. V was clipped by 5 bases and J by 0 bases, with 6 bases between them. The CDR3 runs 13 residues. DNA of the CDR3: TGCGCCAGCAGGTCGCCCTCTGGAAACACCATATATTTT. Encoded protein: CASRSPSGNTIYF. The full variable domain, in which reference TRBV5-1 and TRBJ1-3 provide the parts outside the CDR3, is KAGVTQTPRYLIKTRGQQVTLSCSPISGHRSVSWYQQTPGQGLQFLFEYFSETQRNKGNFPGRFSGRQFSNSRSEMNVSTLELGDSALYLCASRSPSGNTIYFGEGSWLTVV.

About this clonotype: Mismatch with germline at one junction end may stem from a read error. This sequence joins TRBV12-3 or TRBV12-4 and TRBJ2-7; the match to TRBD2 covers 8 bases. CDR3 size: 14 residues. In DNA form, the CDR3 reads TGTGCCAGCAGTTCCGGGACTAGTTCCTACGAGCTGTACTTC. Amino acids: CASSSGTSSYELYF.

Notes on this clonotype: A much larger clone lies one base from this, so it may be a read error. This chain joins TRBV4-3 and TRBJ1-3; D not resolved. The CDR3 has 16 amino acids. Germline CDR1 LGHNA, CDR2 YSLEER. The CDR3 coding sequence is TGCGCCAGCAGCCAAGTTGCATCTTCCTCTGGAAGCACCATATATTTT. It specifies CASSQVASSSGSTIYF.

The rearrangement links TRBV20-1 to TRBJ1-1; D not certain. V was pared by 1 base and J by 1 base, with 10 bases between. The CDR3 loop spans 14 amino acids. Germline CDR1 reads DFQATT; CDR2 reads SNEGSKA (reference sequence). CDR3 coding DNA: TGCAGTGCTAGAGGGGTTCCGTCGAACACTGAAGCTTTCTTT. Its protein is CSARGVPSNTEAFF.

This chain uses TRBV6-6 with TRBJ2-7; D ambiguous. This CDR3 is 12 amino acids long. Germline V gives CDR1 MNHNY, CDR2 SVGAGI (reference sequence). V dropped 0 bases and J dropped 5 bases, with 5 bases sitting between them. CDR3 residues: CASSYSTHEQYF. The CDR3 DNA is TGTGCCAGCAGTTACTCGACACACGAGCAGTACTTC.

The chain recombines TRBV27 with TRBJ1-5; a weak D match, TRBD1 (5 bases). The germline V gene encodes CDR1 MNHEY and CDR2 SMNVEV (reference sequence). Deletions cut 0 bases from V and 6 bases from J, with 6 bases between. This CDR3 region has 13 residues. CDR3 coding DNA: TGTGCCAGCAGTTTATCGGGACCTCAGCCCCAGCATTTT. This gives the protein CASSLSGPQPQHF.

The chain couples TRBV6-5 to TRBJ2-2; 8 bases agree with TRBD1. Germline V gene data show CDR1 as MNHEY and CDR2 as SVGAGI. The CDR3 loop spans 14 amino acids. V shed 10 bases and J 1 base; nucleotides not matched to a gene: 5. CDR3 sequence: CATSGTGNTGELFF. The CDR3 DNA is TGTGCCACTTCCGGGACAGGGAACACCGGGGAGCTGTTTTTT.

The V and J genes are TRBV18 and TRBJ1-5, with TRBD1 as a possible D gene (5 bases). The CDR3 length is 18 residues. Trimming shortened V by 0 bases and J by 2 bases, and 17 bases separated the two germline ends. Germline values: CDR1 KGHSH, CDR2 LQKENI. CDR3 sequence: CASSPPSQGAFGNQPQHF. As DNA, the CDR3 is TGTGCCAGCTCACCACCATCGCAGGGAGCATTCGGCAATCAGCCCCAGCATTTT.

The chain recombines TRBV12-3 or TRBV12-4 with TRBJ1-1, with 9 bases aligning to TRBD1. This CDR3 spans 15 amino acids. V lost 3 bases to trimming and J lost 1 base; unmatched junction nucleotides: 3. The CDR3, as DNA: TGTGCCAGCAGTTTTGGGACAGGGAAGAACACTGAAGCTTTCTTT. Amino acids: CASSFGTGKNTEAFF.